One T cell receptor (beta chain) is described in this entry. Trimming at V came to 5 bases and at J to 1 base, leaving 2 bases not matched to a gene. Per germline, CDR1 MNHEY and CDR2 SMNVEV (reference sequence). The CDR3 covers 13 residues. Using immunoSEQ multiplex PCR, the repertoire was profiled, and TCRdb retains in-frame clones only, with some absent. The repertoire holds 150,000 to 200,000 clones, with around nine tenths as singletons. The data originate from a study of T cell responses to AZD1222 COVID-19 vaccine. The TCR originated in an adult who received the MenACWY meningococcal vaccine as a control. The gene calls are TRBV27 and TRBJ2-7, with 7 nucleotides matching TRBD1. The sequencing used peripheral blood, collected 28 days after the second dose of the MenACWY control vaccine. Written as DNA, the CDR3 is TGTGCCAGCAGTACGACAGGGTCCTACGAGCAGTACTTC. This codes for CASSTTGSYEQYF.